Shown below are 9 T cell receptor beta chains from a single sample sequenced in a study of shared clonotypes between healthy human individuals. The protocol was immunoSEQ multiplex PCR, while the TCRdb copy is restricted to in-frame clones and leaves out a portion. Here the sample spans about 1.1 million clones, around 78% being singletons. What was sequenced was memory CD4+ T cells from PBMCs. Subset here: CD45RA-negative fraction. Receptors originate from a man aged 18 to 29 in good health. Some clones in this sample may be carry-over from other donors' samples.

The chain links TRBV7-2 to TRBJ2-7, with TRBD1 identical over 8 bases. The CDR3 is made up of 16 amino acids. V was pared by 5 bases and J by 6 bases, with 15 bases of the junction left unmatched. Germline V gene lookup returns CDR1 SGHTA and CDR2 FQGNSA. The CDR3 here is CASSPTPPGGSFEQYF. The CDR3 DNA reads as TGTGCCAGCAGCCCAACCCCTCCAGGGGGCTCTTTCGAGCAGTACTTC.

This chain links TRBV28 with TRBJ1-1; D unclear. There are 13 residues in the CDR3. CDR1 is MDHEN, CDR2 SYDVKM, per germline. V lost 5 bases, J lost 5 bases, and 12 bases lay in between. This CDR3 is CASSTGFLTEAFF. The CDR3 nucleotides are TGTGCCAGCAGTACTGGGTTCTTGACTGAAGCTTTCTTT.

This chain's CDR3 is CASSLQGAETQYF. As DNA, the CDR3 is TGTGCCAGCAGCTTACAGGGGGCGGAGACCCAGTACTTC. The chain recombines TRBV7-8 with TRBJ2-5; 8 bases agree with TRBD1. Germline V gene sequence: CDR1 SGHVS, CDR2 FQNEAQ. There are 13 residues in the CDR3. Trimming cost V 2 bases and J 5 bases; bases outside gene matches: 1.

J is TRBJ2-2 and V is TRBV7-2; D gene uncertain. The CDR3 covers 17 residues. V was shortened by 1 base and J by 0 bases, with 12 bases between the two germline ends. Germline CDR1 SGHTA, CDR2 FQGNSA. This CDR3 is CASSLVIALTNTGELFF. The CDR3 coding sequence is TGTGCCAGCAGCTTAGTAATCGCCCTTACGAACACCGGGGAGCTGTTTTTT.

This chain links TRBV19 with TRBJ2-7, with TRBD2 identical over 7 bases. V trimming: 3 bases; J trimming: 7 bases; junction bases outside the gene matches: 12. Germline-derived CDR1 and CDR2 are LNHDA and SQIVND (reference sequence). The CDR3 extends over 15 amino acids. CDR3 region: CASSIAGDSLMEQYF. Here the CDR3 DNA reads TGTGCCAGTAGTATCGCGGGGGACTCCTTGATGGAGCAGTACTTC.

This sequence joins TRBV28 and TRBJ2-7; D may be TRBD1 (5 bases). Germline CDR1 and CDR2: MDHEN and SYDVKM. This CDR3 contains 15 residues. With 6 bases removed from V and 6 bases from J, the gap between germline ends came to 21 bases. The CDR3 loop is CASSGRVETTGEQYF. The CDR3, as DNA: TGTGCCAGCAGCGGCAGGGTGGAAACTACGGGCGAGCAGTACTTC.

The chain uses TRBV5-1 and TRBJ2-7; TRBD1 might be the D (6 bases). Trimming took 2 bases from V and 3 from J, leaving 15 bases between them. Germline V lookup: CDR1 SGHRS, CDR2 YFSETQ. The CDR3 covers 15 residues. DNA for the CDR3: TGCGCCAGCAGCTTACAGGGAGAATCTCTCTACGAGCAGTACTTC. Protein product: CASSLQGESLYEQYF.

The V and J genes are TRBV11-1 and TRBJ2-7; 8 bases align to TRBD2. Per the germline V gene, CDR1 is SGHAT and CDR2 is FQDESV (reference sequence). J was trimmed by 3 bases and V by 3 bases; bases with no gene match: 4. The CDR3 spans 14 residues. The CDR3 sequence is CASSFGLAVYEQYF. The CDR3 DNA follows: TGTGCCAGCAGCTTCGGACTAGCAGTCTACGAGCAGTACTTC.

The chain joins TRBV18 to TRBJ2-3, with D perhaps TRBD1 (5 bases). V shed 3 bases and J shed 2 bases, with 15 bases lying between them. The CDR3 totals 16 residues. CDR1 is KGHSH and CDR2 is LQKENI in the germline V gene. The CDR3 DNA follows: TGTGCCAGCTCACCTCGCCAAAGGGGAACCACAGATACGCAGTATTTT. Amino acid sequence: CASSPRQRGTTDTQYF. Combining the CDR3 with reference TRBV18 and TRBJ2-3 gives the whole variable domain NAGVMQNPRHLVRRRGQEARLRCSPMKGHSHVYWYRQLPEEGLKFMVYLQKENIIDESGMPKERFSAEFPKEGPSILRIQQVVRGDSAAYFCASSPRQRGTTDTQYFGPGTRLTVL.